Below, one TCR beta chain is given with its context. Its antigen is not known. Measured with immunoSEQ multiplex PCR; TCRdb has only the in-frame clones, and not every one. The table includes tens of thousands of clones, approximately 80% detected once. This specimen comes from a study of vaccination effects on CD4 cells after COVID-19. Looking at the study overall: The median interval between the second dose and post-vaccine sampling was 72 days.

The length of the CDR3 is 15 residues. With 3 bases removed from V and 3 bases from J, the gap between germline ends came to 14 bases. CDR1 and CDR2 from the germline V gene are SGDLS and YYNGEE. Cultured cells yielded isolated CD4+ T cells after less than 11 days. The vaccine given was either BNT162b2 or mRNA-1273, in two doses. This chain uses TRBV9 with TRBJ2-3, with D tentatively TRBD1 or TRBD2 (6 bases each). The source of this sequence is a human donor who received a COVID-19 vaccine. The specimen comprised CD4+ T cells from PBMCs cultured without peptide, sampled after COVID-19 vaccination. CDR3 bases: TGTGCCAGCAGCGAGAGGGGGGTGGGAACAGATACGCAGTATTTT. This sequence encodes CASSERGVGTDTQYF.